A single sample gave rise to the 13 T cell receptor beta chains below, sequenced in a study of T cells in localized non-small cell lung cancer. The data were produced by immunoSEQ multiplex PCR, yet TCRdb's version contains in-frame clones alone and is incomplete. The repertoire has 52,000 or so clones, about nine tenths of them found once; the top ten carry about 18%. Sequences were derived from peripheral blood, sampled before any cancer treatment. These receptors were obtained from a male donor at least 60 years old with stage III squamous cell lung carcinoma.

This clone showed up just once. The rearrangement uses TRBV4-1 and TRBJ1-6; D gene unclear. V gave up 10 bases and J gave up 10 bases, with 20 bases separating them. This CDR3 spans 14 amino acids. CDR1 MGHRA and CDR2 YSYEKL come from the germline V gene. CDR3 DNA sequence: TGCGCCACCAGGCCGGGAGGGCAGCGGTCACCCCTCCACTTT. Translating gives CATRPGGQRSPLHF.

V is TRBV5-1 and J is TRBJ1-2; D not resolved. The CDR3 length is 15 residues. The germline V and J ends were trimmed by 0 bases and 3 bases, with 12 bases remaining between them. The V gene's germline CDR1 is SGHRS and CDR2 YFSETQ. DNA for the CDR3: TGCGCCAGCAGCTTGGCCTATGGGAGCTACTATGGCTACACCTTC. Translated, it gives CASSLAYGSYYGYTF.

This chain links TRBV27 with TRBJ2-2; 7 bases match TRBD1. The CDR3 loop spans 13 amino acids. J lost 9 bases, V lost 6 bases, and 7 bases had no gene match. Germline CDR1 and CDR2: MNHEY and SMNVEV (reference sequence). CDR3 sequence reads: CASRSGGIRELFF. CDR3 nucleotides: TGTGCCAGCAGGTCAGGGGGAATTAGGGAGCTGTTTTTT.

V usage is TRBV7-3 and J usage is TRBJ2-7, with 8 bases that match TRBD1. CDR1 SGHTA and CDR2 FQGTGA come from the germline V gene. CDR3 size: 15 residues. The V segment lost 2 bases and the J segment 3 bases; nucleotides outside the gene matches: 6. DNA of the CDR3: TGTGCCAGCAGCTTATCGTCAGGGGGCTTCTACGAGCAGTACTTC. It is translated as CASSLSSGGFYEQYF.

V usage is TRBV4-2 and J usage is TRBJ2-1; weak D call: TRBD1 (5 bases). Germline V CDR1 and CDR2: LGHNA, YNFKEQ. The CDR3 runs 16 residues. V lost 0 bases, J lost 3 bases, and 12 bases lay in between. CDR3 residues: CASSQDAGKLYNEQFF. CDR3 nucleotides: TGTGCCAGCAGCCAAGACGCAGGGAAACTCTACAATGAGCAGTTCTTC.

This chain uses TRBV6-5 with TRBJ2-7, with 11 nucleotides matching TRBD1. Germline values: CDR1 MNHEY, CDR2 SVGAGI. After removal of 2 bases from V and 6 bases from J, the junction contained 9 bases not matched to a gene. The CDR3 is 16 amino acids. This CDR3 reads CASSYARLGTGGEQYF. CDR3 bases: TGTGCCAGCAGTTACGCGAGACTCGGGACAGGGGGCGAGCAGTACTTC.

The DNA of the CDR3 is TGTGCCAGTACCCTAAACCGTGATTCCTACGAGCAGTACTTC. Protein: CASTLNRDSYEQYF. This chain uses TRBV19 with TRBJ2-7; no clear D. The CDR3 covers 14 residues. Trimming took 7 bases from V and 1 from J, leaving 14 bases between them. Germline lookup yields CDR1 LNHDA and CDR2 SQIVND (reference sequence).

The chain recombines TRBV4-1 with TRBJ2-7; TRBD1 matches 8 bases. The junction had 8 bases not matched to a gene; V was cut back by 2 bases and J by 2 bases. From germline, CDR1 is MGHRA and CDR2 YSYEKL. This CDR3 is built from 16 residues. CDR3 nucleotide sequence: TGCGCCAGCAGCCAACCGGACAGGGAGAACCCCTACGAGCAGTACTTC. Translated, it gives CASSQPDRENPYEQYF.

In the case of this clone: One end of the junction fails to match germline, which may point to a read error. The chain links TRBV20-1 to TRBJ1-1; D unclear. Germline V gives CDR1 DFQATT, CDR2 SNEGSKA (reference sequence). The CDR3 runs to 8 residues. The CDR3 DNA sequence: TGCAGGGGGTGGGAGACCATCTTT. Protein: CRGWETIF.

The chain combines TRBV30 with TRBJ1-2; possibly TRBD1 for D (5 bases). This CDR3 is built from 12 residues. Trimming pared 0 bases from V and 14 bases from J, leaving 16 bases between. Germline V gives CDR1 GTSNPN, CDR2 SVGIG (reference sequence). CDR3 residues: CAWSVPGQPRTF. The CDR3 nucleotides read TGTGCCTGGAGTGTACCGGGGCAACCACGGACCTTC.

CDR3 amino acids: CSATLGGARDTGELFF. CDR3 coding DNA: TGCAGCGCTACGCTCGGGGGGGCGCGGGACACCGGGGAGCTGTTTTTT. This sequence joins TRBV29-1 and TRBJ2-2; 8 nucleotides align to TRBD2. This CDR3 has 16 amino acids. The V segment lost 7 bases and the J segment 3 bases; nucleotides outside the gene matches: 13. The germline CDR1 and CDR2 sequences are SQVTM and ANQGSEA.

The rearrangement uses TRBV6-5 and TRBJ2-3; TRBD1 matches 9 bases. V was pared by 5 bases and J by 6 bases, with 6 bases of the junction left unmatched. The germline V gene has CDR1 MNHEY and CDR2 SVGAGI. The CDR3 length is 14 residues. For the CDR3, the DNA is TGTGCCAGCAGTATACAGGGGGCAGGGGATACGCAGTATTTT. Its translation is CASSIQGAGDTQYF.

CDR3 sequence reads: CAIRGGSSTDTQYF. The CDR3 DNA reads as TGTGCCATCAGGGGCGGGAGTAGCACAGATACGCAGTATTTT. This chain connects TRBV10-3 to TRBJ2-3; 7 bases are a match to TRBD2. Per germline, CDR1 ENHRY and CDR2 SYGVKD. The CDR3 consists of 14 residues. V dropped 6 bases and J dropped 0; count of bases not matched to a gene: 3.